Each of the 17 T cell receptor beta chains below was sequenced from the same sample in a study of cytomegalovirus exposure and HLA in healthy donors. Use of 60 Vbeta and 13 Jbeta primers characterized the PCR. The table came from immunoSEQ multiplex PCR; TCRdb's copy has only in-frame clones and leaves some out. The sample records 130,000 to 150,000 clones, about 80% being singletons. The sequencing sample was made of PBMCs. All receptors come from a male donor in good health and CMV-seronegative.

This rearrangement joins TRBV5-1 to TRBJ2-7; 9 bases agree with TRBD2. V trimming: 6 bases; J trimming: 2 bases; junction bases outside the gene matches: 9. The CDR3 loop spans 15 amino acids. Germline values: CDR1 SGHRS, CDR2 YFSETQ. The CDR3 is CASIKDSGSAYEQYF. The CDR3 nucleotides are TGCGCCAGCATCAAAGATAGCGGGAGCGCCTACGAGCAGTACTTC.

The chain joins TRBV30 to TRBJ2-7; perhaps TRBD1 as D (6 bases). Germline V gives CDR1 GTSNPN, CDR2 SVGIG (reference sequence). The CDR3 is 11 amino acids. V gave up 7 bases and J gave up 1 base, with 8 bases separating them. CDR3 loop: CALDRSYEQYF. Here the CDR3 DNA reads TGTGCCTTGGACAGATCCTACGAGCAGTACTTC.

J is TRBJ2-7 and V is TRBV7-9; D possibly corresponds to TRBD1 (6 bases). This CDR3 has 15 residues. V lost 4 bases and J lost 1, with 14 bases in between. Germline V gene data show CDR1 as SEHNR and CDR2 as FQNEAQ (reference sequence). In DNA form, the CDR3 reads TGTGCCAGCAGCTCTAGGACAGAGTTATCCTACGAGCAGTACTTC. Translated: CASSSRTELSYEQYF.

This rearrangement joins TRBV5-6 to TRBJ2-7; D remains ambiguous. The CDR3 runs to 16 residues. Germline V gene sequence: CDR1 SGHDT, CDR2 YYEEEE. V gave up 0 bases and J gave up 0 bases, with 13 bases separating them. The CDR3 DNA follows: TGTGCCAGCAGCTTGGTAGGTGGGCACAACTCCTACGAGCAGTACTTC. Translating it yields CASSLVGGHNSYEQYF.

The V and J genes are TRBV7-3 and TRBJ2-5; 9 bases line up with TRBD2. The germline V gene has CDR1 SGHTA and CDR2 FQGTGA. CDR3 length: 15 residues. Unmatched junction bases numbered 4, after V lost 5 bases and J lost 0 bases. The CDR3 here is CASSRASGNQETQYF. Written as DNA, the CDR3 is TGTGCCAGCAGCCGGGCTAGCGGGAACCAAGAGACCCAGTACTTC.

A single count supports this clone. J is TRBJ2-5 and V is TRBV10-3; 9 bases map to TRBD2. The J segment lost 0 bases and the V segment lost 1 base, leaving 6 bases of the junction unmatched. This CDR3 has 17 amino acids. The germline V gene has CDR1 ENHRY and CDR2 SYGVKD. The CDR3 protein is CAISEWDSGGHQETQYF. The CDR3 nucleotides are TGTGCCATCAGTGAGTGGGATAGCGGGGGACACCAAGAGACCCAGTACTTC.

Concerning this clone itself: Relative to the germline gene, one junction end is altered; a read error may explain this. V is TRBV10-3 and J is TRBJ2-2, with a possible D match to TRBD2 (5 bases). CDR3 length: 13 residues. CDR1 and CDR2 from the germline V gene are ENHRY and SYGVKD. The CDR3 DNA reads TGTGCCATCAGTGACGGAGTCACCGGGAAGCTGTTTTTT. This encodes CAISDGVTGKLFF.

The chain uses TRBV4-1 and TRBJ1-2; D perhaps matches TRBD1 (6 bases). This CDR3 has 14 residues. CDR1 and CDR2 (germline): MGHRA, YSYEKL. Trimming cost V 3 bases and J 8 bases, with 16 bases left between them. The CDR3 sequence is CASSHLDRSHGYTF. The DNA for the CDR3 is TGCGCCAGCAGCCACCTAGACAGGAGTCACGGCTACACCTTC.

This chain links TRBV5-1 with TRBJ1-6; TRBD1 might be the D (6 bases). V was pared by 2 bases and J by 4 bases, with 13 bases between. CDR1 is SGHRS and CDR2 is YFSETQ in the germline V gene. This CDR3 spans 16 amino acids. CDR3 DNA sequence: TGCGCCAGCAGCTTTCAAACCCAGGGGTATAATTCACCCCTCCACTTT. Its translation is CASSFQTQGYNSPLHF.

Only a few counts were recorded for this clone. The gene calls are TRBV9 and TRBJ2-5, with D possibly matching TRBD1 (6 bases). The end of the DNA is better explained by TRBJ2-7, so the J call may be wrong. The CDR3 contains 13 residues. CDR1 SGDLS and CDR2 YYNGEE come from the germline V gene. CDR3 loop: CASSATGNYEQYF. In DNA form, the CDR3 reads TGTGCCAGCAGCGCCACAGGGAACTACGAGCAGTACTTC.

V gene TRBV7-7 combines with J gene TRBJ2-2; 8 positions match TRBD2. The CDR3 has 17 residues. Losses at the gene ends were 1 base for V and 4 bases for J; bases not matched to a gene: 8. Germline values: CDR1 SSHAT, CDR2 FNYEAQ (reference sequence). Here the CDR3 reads CASSLEAAGAGTGELFF. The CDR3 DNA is TGTGCCAGCAGCTTAGAGGCAGCGGGGGCCGGCACCGGGGAGCTGTTTTTT.

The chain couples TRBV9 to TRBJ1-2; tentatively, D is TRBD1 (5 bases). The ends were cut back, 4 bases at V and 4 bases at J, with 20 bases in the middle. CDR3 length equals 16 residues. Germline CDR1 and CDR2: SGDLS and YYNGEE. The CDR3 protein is CASSPDGGMRSYGYTF. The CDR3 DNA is TGTGCCAGCAGCCCCGACGGGGGTATGCGAAGCTATGGCTACACCTTC. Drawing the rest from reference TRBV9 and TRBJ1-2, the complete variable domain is DSGVTQTPKHLITATGQRVTLRCSPRSGDLSVYWYQQSLDQGLQFLIQYYNGEERAKGNILERFSAQQFPDLHSELNLSSLELGDSALYFCASSPDGGMRSYGYTFGSGTRLTVV.

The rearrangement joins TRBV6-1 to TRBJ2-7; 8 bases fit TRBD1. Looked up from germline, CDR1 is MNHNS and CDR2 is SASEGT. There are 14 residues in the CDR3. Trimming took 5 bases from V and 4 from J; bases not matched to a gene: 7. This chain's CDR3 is CASSSGQGTYEQYF. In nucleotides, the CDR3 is TGTGCCAGCAGTTCTGGACAGGGAACGTACGAGCAGTACTTC.

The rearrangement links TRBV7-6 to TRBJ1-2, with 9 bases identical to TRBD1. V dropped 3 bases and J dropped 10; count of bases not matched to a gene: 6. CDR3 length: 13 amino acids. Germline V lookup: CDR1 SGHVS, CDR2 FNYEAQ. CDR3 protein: CASSFPGQGAYTF. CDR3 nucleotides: TGTGCCAGCAGCTTTCCGGGACAGGGCGCCTACACCTTC.

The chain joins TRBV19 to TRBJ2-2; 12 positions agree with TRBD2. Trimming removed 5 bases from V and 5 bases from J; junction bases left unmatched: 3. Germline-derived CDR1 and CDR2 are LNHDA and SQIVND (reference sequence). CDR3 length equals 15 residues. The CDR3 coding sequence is TGTGCCAGTAGTGCGCTAGCGGGAGGGACCGGGGAGCTGTTTTTT. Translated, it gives CASSALAGGTGELFF.

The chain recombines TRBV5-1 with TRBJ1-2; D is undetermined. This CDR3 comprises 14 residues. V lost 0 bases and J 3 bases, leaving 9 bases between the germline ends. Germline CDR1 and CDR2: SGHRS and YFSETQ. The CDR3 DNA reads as TGCGCCAGCAGCTTGGAGGGAGCCGACTATGGCTACACCTTC. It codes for CASSLEGADYGYTF.

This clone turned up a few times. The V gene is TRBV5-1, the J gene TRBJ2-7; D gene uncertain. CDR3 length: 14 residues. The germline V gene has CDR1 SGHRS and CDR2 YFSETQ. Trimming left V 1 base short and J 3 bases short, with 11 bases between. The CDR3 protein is CASSLLSGFYEQYF. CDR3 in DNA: TGCGCCAGCAGCTTGCTCTCCGGGTTCTACGAGCAGTACTTC.